Each of the 12 T cell receptor beta chains below was sequenced from the same sample in a study of beta chain features in type 1 diabetes. Their recognized antigens are unknown. Overall study results and limits: For Type 1 diabetes patients, all four CD4+ subsets carried TCRB CDR3s that were moderately but significantly shorter.

All of the isolated RNA was reverse transcribed, so expressed TCRB transcripts were sequenced. Profiling relied on immunoSEQ multiplex PCR, and the TCRdb table lists in-frame clones only, not all of them. The sample includes around 650,000 clones, around 11% of them seen just once. Sequenced input: naive CD4+ T cells from blood. These receptors were collected from a man younger than 40 with type 1 diabetes.

The V and J genes are TRBV4-2 and TRBJ2-7, with TRBD1 identical over 9 bases. CDR1 and CDR2 (germline): LGHNA, YNFKEQ. The CDR3 contains 16 residues. Trimming cost V 4 bases and J 3 bases; bases outside gene matches: 10. This CDR3 is CASSLYAGQGDYEQYF. The CDR3 nucleotides are TGTGCCAGCAGCCTTTATGCGGGACAGGGCGACTACGAGCAGTACTTC.

This clone was found a few times. The genes are TRBV4-3 and TRBJ1-4, with a tentative D call TRBD1 (5 bases). Trimming pared 0 bases from V and 4 bases from J, leaving 12 bases between. The CDR3 covers 16 residues. CDR1 is LGHNA, CDR2 YSLEER, per germline. The CDR3 DNA follows: TGCGCCAGCAGCCAAGAATCAACAGGATATAATGAAAAACTGTTTTTT. Its translation: CASSQESTGYNEKLFF.

The V call is TRBV15, the J call TRBJ1-5; D possibly corresponds to TRBD1 (5 bases). Trimming cost V 5 bases and J 2 bases, with 16 bases left between them. The germline V gene has CDR1 LNHNV and CDR2 YYDKDF (reference sequence). The CDR3 is 16 amino acids. CDR3 in amino acids: CATSSGQTYGNQPQHF. The CDR3 bases are TGTGCCACCAGCTCCGGACAAACCTATGGCAATCAGCCCCAGCATTTT.

The CDR3 here is CASSSRGLAIYEQYF. For the CDR3, the DNA is TGCGCCAGCAGCTCCAGGGGGCTAGCTATCTACGAGCAGTACTTC. The rearrangement uses TRBV5-1 and TRBJ2-7; TRBD1 aligns across 8 bases. The CDR3 runs 15 residues. Germline CDR1 reads SGHRS; CDR2 reads YFSETQ. Trimming removed 3 bases from V and 3 bases from J; junction bases left unmatched: 8.

This clone has just a few counts. The chain recombines TRBV14 with TRBJ2-3, with 14 bases aligning to TRBD2. Germline V gene data show CDR1 as SGHDN and CDR2 as FVKESK. Trimming took 4 bases from V and 0 from J; bases not matched to a gene: 6. The CDR3 contains 18 residues. Here the CDR3 reads CASSPRTSGGLSTDTQYF. Written as DNA, the CDR3 is TGTGCCAGCAGCCCCCGGACTAGCGGGGGGCTGAGCACAGATACGCAGTATTTT. Based on the CDR3 plus reference TRBV14 and TRBJ2-3, the full variable domain is EAGVTQFPSHSVIEKGQTVTLRCDPISGHDNLYWYRRVMGKEIKFLLHFVKESKQDESGMPNNRFLAERTGGTYSTLKVQPAELEDSGVYFCASSPRTSGGLSTDTQYFGPGTRLTVL.

The chain joins TRBV18 to TRBJ2-7; possibly TRBD1 or TRBD2 for D (5 bases each). V was shortened by 1 base and J by 5 bases, with 15 bases between the two germline ends. Germline V CDR1 and CDR2: KGHSH, LQKENI. The CDR3 has 15 amino acids. The CDR3, as DNA: TGTGCCAGCTCACCACGTGCGCGCCGGGGCGACGAGCAGTACTTC. The encoded protein is CASSPRARRGDEQYF.

The sample holds a few counts of this clone. The V and J genes are TRBV4-3 and TRBJ2-6; 7 bases are shared with TRBD1. CDR3 length equals 16 residues. The V gene end was trimmed by 4 bases and the J gene end by 2 bases; junction bases not matched to a gene: 5. The germline gives CDR1 LGHNA, CDR2 YSLEER. CDR3 region: CASSRTQGAGANVLTF. CDR3 coding DNA: TGCGCCAGCAGCCGAACTCAGGGGGCTGGGGCCAACGTCCTGACTTTC.

This clone occurred many times. This sequence joins TRBV4-2 and TRBJ2-7, with TRBD1 matching 9 bases. Germline V lookup: CDR1 LGHNA, CDR2 YNFKEQ. The CDR3 has 15 amino acids. Trimming at V came to 0 bases and at J to 1 base, leaving 1 base not matched to a gene. CDR3 region: CASSQDGTGSYEQYF. The DNA for the CDR3 is TGTGCCAGCAGCCAAGACGGGACAGGGTCCTACGAGCAGTACTTC.

This clone was seen a handful of times. J is TRBJ1-1 and V is TRBV29-1, with D unclear. The CDR3 contains 15 residues. Trimming left V 4 bases short and J 6 bases short, with 21 bases between. Germline CDR1 and CDR2: SQVTM and ANQGSEA. The CDR3 nucleotides read TGCAGCGTTGGAGGTACAGCTTCCAAGGTGGCTGAAGCTTTCTTT. Encoded protein: CSVGGTASKVAEAFF.

This clone was detected a few times. This sequence joins TRBV5-6 and TRBJ1-5; D might be TRBD1 (5 bases). The CDR3 contains 14 residues. V lost 3 bases and J lost 5, with 12 bases in between. Germline-derived CDR1 and CDR2 are SGHDT and YYEEEE. Here the CDR3 DNA reads TGTGCCAGCAGCTCGTTCGGGGGTGATCAGCCCCAGCATTTT. Protein sequence: CASSSFGGDQPQHF. Full variable domain (missing parts from reference TRBV5-6 and TRBJ1-5): DAGVTQSPTHLIKTRGQQVTLRCSPKSGHDTVSWYQQALGQGPQFIFQYYEEEERQRGNFPDRFSGHQFPNYSSELNVNALLLGDSALYLCASSSFGGDQPQHFGDGTRLSIL.

Only a few counts were recorded for this clone. The rearrangement uses TRBV25-1 and TRBJ1-4; tentative D call: TRBD1 (5 bases). In germline, CDR1 is MGHDK, CDR2 SYGVNS. This CDR3 has 14 residues. V was clipped by 4 bases and J by 7 bases, with 13 bases between them. In DNA form, the CDR3 reads TGTGCCAGCAGTGCCCGACAGCGGAGTGAAAAACTGTTTTTT. Translating gives CASSARQRSEKLFF. The complete variable domain, with remaining parts taken from reference TRBV25-1 and TRBJ1-4, reads EADIYQTPRYLVIGTGKKITLECSQTMGHDKMYWYQQDPGMELHLIHYSYGVNSTEKGDLSSESTVSRIRTEHFPLTLESARPSHTSQYLCASSARQRSEKLFFGSGTQLSVL.

This chain joins TRBV25-1 and TRBJ2-1; D might be TRBD2 (6 bases). Germline CDR1 reads MGHDK; CDR2 reads SYGVNS. This CDR3 comprises 15 residues. V lost 2 bases and J 5 bases, leaving 13 bases between the germline ends. CDR3 protein: CASSEAGRGNNEQFF. DNA of the CDR3: TGTGCCAGCAGTGAAGCGGGACGGGGTAACAATGAGCAGTTCTTC.